The subject of this entry is one T cell receptor beta chain. The clone's antigen remains unknown. No clone much larger than this one lies a single base away; base qualities are absent. Separate from the roughly 700-subject first cohort, the validation cohort of 90 to 150 subjects was the group to which the donors belonged. The data originate from a study of cytomegalovirus exposure and HLA in healthy donors (dated by TCRdb to 2016 to 2017). Background on the whole study: According to a later analysis, the 120 or so validation repertoires were produced on the same platform as the 700 or so repertoires of the first cohort. The study was designed to test whether signatures of past pathogen exposure could be identified by cataloging public T cell receptors. In addition to the first cohort of around 670 subjects, a separate validation cohort of around 110 different subjects was used. To predict cytomegalovirus infection status, the study brought together high-throughput TCR immunosequencing, statistical association of individual TCRs with disease status, and machine learning. The research as a whole found: The study gave a list of over 150 TCR beta chains associated with cytomegalovirus. In vitro tests confirmed that three of the cytomegalovirus-associated TCR beta chains recognize cytomegalovirus antigens. Across donors, most TCR sequences were observed very rarely, whereas some public TCRs were present in many individuals. The authors suggested that the approach could potentially be generalized to other disease states and immunological phenotypes. The classifier was reported to diagnose cytomegalovirus status with high specificity and sensitivity in both the original cohort and the validation cohort. The validation cohort had no HLA typing available for a later analysis, so co-occurrence within that cohort was assessed over all 130 or so repertoires. Subsequent analysis determined that TCRs grouped into clusters in the first cohort also showed a tendency toward co-occurrence across the roughly 120 validation repertoires, and about 94% of cluster scores exceeded 0.

V lost 0 bases and J lost 4 bases; the stretch between them is 18 bases long. The germline V gene yields SGDLS for CDR1 and YYNGEE for CDR2. The CDR3 numbers 17 residues from cysteine through phenylalanine. Just the 51-base CDR3 DNA is kept, in frame starting at base 1. To prepare the library, the immunoSEQ multiplex PCR assay was applied. In the source study's methods: A statistical classification framework was built to diagnose cytomegalovirus status from the catalog of TCR beta chain sequences. TCRdb holds this immuneACCESS table with in-frame rearrangements only. Some clones are missing; in checked studies, unresolved V genes explain under half, and the rest has no known cause. For V, J and clone size, that table is used; D and trimming come from the DNA. Across this sample there are around 62,000 clones, with approximately 90% seen only once. The top ten hold over 1.5% of the sample.

The source is a young woman in good health and CMV-seronegative. Rearrangement joined TRBV9 to TRBJ2-3; the D region possibly corresponds to TRBD1 (5 bases align). Sample: PBMCs. The nucleotide sequence is given as TGTGCCAGCAGCGTAGTCGGTGGGGCGCGAGTGGCAGATACGCAGTATTTT. Its translation is CASSVVGGARVADTQYF.